This T cell receptor (beta chain) comes out of a study of shared T cell receptors in the human thymus. The germline V gene encodes CDR1 SGHTA and CDR2 FQGNSA. Trimming removed 5 bases at V and 3 bases at J, with 11 bases between. This CDR3 contains 13 residues. TCRdb keeps only in-frame clones here, not all; method: immunoSEQ multiplex PCR. This sample carries about 660,000 clones, approximately 88% of them seen once, and the ten largest clones take about 0.01%. The sample was also linked to a second study, of human thymus T cells.

This clonotype was sampled from a boy younger than two with a congenital heart defect. The sequenced sample was thymocytes. V and J are TRBV7-2 and TRBJ2-7; D remains ambiguous. The CDR3 nucleotides read TGTGCCAGCAGCCGCGGCCGGCTCTACGAGCAGTACTTC. Protein product: CASSRGRLYEQYF.